Below are 32 T cell receptor beta chains sequenced from a single sample in a study of T cells after yellow fever vaccination. TCRdb recomputed calls from the 5' RACE reads with MiXCR, one row per CDR3 protein. The sample has about 320,000 distinct CDR3 sequences; 9.5% to 12% are singletons. Sequenced here: CD4+ T cells sorted from PBMCs, sampled 45 days after the yellow fever booster vaccination. The receptors come from a young man who received the YFV17D yellow fever vaccine.

This clonotype was observed a handful of times. The J gene is TRBJ2-7, the V gene TRBV12-3 or TRBV12-4, with unresolved D. There are 11 residues in the CDR3. V was pared by 2 bases and J by 6 bases, with 5 bases between. CDR3 coding DNA: TGTGCCAGCAGTTTAAACCGCGAGCAGTACTTC. This translates into CASSLNREQYF.

This clonotype has more than one count but fewer than ten. The V and J genes are TRBV6-2 or TRBV6-3 and TRBJ1-1; D is unclear. Germline CDR1 MNHEY, CDR2 SVGEGT. CDR3 size: 11 residues. Trimming shortened V by 7 bases and J by 3 bases, and 6 bases separated the two germline ends. The CDR3 DNA follows: TGTGCCAGCACCCTAGACACTGAAGCTTTCTTT. This translates into CASTLDTEAFF.

The table lists this clonotype with a few counts. V and J are TRBV6-5 and TRBJ2-2; no definite D call. The CDR3 is made up of 13 amino acids. Germline CDR1 reads MNHEY; CDR2 reads SVGAGI. V lost 5 bases to trimming and J lost 7 bases, with 11 bases between them. In DNA, the CDR3 is TGTGCCAGCAGTGAACGGAACTTCGGGGAGCTGTTTTTT. Translating it yields CASSERNFGELFF.

This clonotype was observed a handful of times. V gene TRBV18 combines with J gene TRBJ2-5, with TRBD1 as a possible D gene (6 bases). The germline V and J ends were trimmed by 1 base and 5 bases, with 11 bases remaining between them. The CDR3 spans 14 residues. CDR1 and CDR2 from the germline V gene are KGHSH and LQKENI. CDR3 residues: CASSPQGQSETQYF. In DNA form, the CDR3 reads TGTGCCAGCTCACCACAAGGACAGTCCGAGACCCAGTACTTC.

This clonotype appeared many times. This rearrangement joins TRBV6-5 to TRBJ2-1; D possibly corresponds to TRBD1 (7 bases). CDR1 and CDR2 from the germline V gene are MNHEY and SVGAGI. Between the trimmed V and J ends, which lost 8 bases and 0 bases, there was a span of 11 bases. The CDR3 consists of 14 residues. The CDR3 reads CASGRDSSYNEQFF. CDR3 DNA sequence: TGTGCCAGCGGGCGGGACAGCTCCTACAATGAGCAGTTCTTC.

This clonotype was found a few times. V is TRBV7-2 and J is TRBJ1-5, with D possibly TRBD1 on 5 matching bases. V dropped 0 bases and J dropped 9 bases, with 6 bases sitting between them. CDR3 length: 12 amino acids. Germline lookup yields CDR1 SGHTA and CDR2 FQGNSA. CDR3 coding DNA: TGTGCCAGCAGCTTAGCGGGGCGGCCCCAGCATTTT. Translating gives CASSLAGRPQHF.

The chain has TRBV20-1 and TRBJ2-3; TRBD1 matches at 10 bases. Germline values: CDR1 DFQATT, CDR2 SNEGSKA (reference sequence). CDR3 length: 16 residues. J gave up 0 bases and V 5 bases, and 8 bases lay outside the gene matches. The CDR3 sequence is CSARSTGGLSTDTQYF. In DNA, the CDR3 is TGCAGTGCTCGTTCGACAGGGGGCTTGAGCACAGATACGCAGTATTTT.

The sample holds many counts of this clonotype. The chain has TRBV5-6 and TRBJ1-5; D gene unclear. The CDR3 has 14 residues. V was shortened by 0 bases and J by 4 bases, with 8 bases between the two germline ends. Germline loops: CDR1 SGHDT, CDR2 YYEEEE. CDR3 region: CASSLAGVNQPQHF. The CDR3 DNA sequence: TGTGCCAGCAGCTTGGCAGGAGTGAATCAGCCCCAGCATTTT.

This clonotype was seen a handful of times. The rearrangement joins TRBV7-2 to TRBJ1-2, with 7 nucleotides matching TRBD1. Per germline, CDR1 SGHTA and CDR2 FQGNSA. Losses at the gene ends were 2 bases for V and 7 bases for J; bases not matched to a gene: 10. This CDR3 spans 15 amino acids. DNA for the CDR3: TGTGCCAGCAGCTTAATTGAGACAGGGATCGGTGGCTACACCTTC. It is translated as CASSLIETGIGGYTF. The full variable domain, completed using reference TRBV7-2 and TRBJ1-2, is GAGVSQSPSNKVTEKGKDVELRCDPISGHTALYWYRQSLGQGLEFLIYFQGNSAPDKSGLPSDRFSAERTGGSVSTLTIQRTQQEDSAVYLCASSLIETGIGGYTFGSGTRLTVV.

The rearrangement joins TRBV29-1 to TRBJ2-6; D remains unclear. The CDR3 runs to 13 residues. Trimming removed 7 bases from V and 2 bases from J, with 9 bases in between. CDR1 is SQVTM, CDR2 ANQGSEA, per germline. CDR3 sequence (DNA): TGCAGCGCCGTGATTGCTGGGGCCAACGTCCTGACTTTC. Its protein is CSAVIAGANVLTF.

This clonotype was recorded many times. V and J are TRBV18 and TRBJ1-2; possibly TRBD1 for D (6 bases). This CDR3 has 14 amino acids. Germline V gene lookup returns CDR1 KGHSH and CDR2 LQKENI. The V gene lost 2 bases and the J gene lost 0 bases, with 7 bases spanning the gap. The CDR3 DNA sequence: TGTGCCAGCTCACCAGGGACATCTAACTATGGCTACACCTTC. Translated, it gives CASSPGTSNYGYTF.

This clonotype appeared a single time. The CDR3 sequence: CASSQDPPLQEYSPLHF. The DNA for the CDR3 is TGCGCCAGCAGCCAAGACCCCCCCCTGCAGGAATATTCACCCCTCCACTTT. The chain recombines TRBV4-3 with TRBJ1-6; no clear D gene. The CDR3 runs to 17 residues. CDR1 LGHNA and CDR2 YSLEER come from the germline V gene. Trimming shortened V by 0 bases and J by 8 bases, and 17 bases separated the two germline ends.

The V call is TRBV3-1, the J call TRBJ2-6; D is ambiguous. CDR1 is LGHDT, CDR2 YNNKEL, per germline (reference sequence). CDR3 length equals 15 residues. V was shortened by 0 bases and J by 2 bases, with 5 bases between the two germline ends. CDR3 DNA sequence: TGTGCCAGCAGCCAAGATACCGCTGGGGCCAACGTCCTGACTTTC. Its protein is CASSQDTAGANVLTF.

The table lists this clonotype with a few counts. This rearrangement joins TRBV15 to TRBJ2-4; possibly TRBD1 or TRBD2 for D (6 bases each). Germline lookup yields CDR1 LNHNV and CDR2 YYDKDF (reference sequence). CDR3 length equals 16 residues. Trimming left V 5 bases short and J 1 base short, with 15 bases between. Here the CDR3 DNA reads TGTGCCACCAGCCGAGGGGGGACTGCCGCCAAAAACATTCAGTACTTC. It codes for CATSRGGTAAKNIQYF.

This clonotype was observed a handful of times. The chain joins TRBV5-4 to TRBJ1-2, with D possibly TRBD1 on 6 matching bases. In germline, CDR1 is SGHNT, CDR2 YYREEE (reference sequence). Trimming shortened V by 0 bases and J by 3 bases, and 12 bases separated the two germline ends. The CDR3 spans 15 residues. CDR3 sequence: CASSLAGGQDYGYTF. The CDR3 DNA reads TGTGCCAGCAGCTTGGCCGGGGGGCAGGACTATGGCTACACCTTC.

This clonotype has a count of ten or more. The chain links TRBV20-1 to TRBJ2-2; D possibly matches TRBD1 or TRBD2 (6 bases each). This CDR3 contains 15 residues. Trimming removed 2 bases at V and 0 bases at J, with 10 bases between. Germline assignment: CDR1 DFQATT and CDR2 SNEGSKA (reference sequence). Written as DNA, the CDR3 is TGCAGTGCTAGATTAGGGGGGACGAACACCGGGGAGCTGTTTTTT. It encodes CSARLGGTNTGELFF.

This clonotype occurred a few times. The chain recombines TRBV5-1 with TRBJ2-6, with D unresolved. The CDR3 has 16 amino acids. V was shortened by 5 bases and J by 0 bases, with 12 bases between the two germline ends. Germline loops: CDR1 SGHRS, CDR2 YFSETQ. DNA for the CDR3: TGCGCCAGCAGTGGACCGGACGACTCTGGGGCCAACGTCCTGACTTTC. Its protein product is CASSGPDDSGANVLTF.

About this clonotype itself: A much larger clone lies a single base off, so this may be a read error. The chain is built from TRBV10-3 and TRBJ2-3; D not certain. This CDR3 has 14 residues. In germline, CDR1 is ENHRY, CDR2 SYGVKD. CDR3 region: CAIRSRANTDTKYF. In DNA form, the CDR3 reads TGTGCCATCAGGTCCCGGGCCAACACAGATACGAAGTATTTT.

The chain combines TRBV6-5 with TRBJ2-7; D uncertain. V was trimmed by 6 bases and J by 0 bases, leaving 15 bases between them. Germline V lookup: CDR1 MNHEY, CDR2 SVGAGI. CDR3 length: 15 amino acids. CDR3 region: CASSRVNLGSYEQYF. CDR3 nucleotides: TGTGCCAGCAGCCGAGTGAATCTTGGCTCCTACGAGCAGTACTTC.

This clonotype was seen at least ten times. The V call is TRBV7-9, the J call TRBJ2-5; possible D gene TRBD1, 6 bases. CDR3 length: 14 residues. Per the germline V gene, CDR1 is SEHNR and CDR2 is FQNEAQ (reference sequence). With 1 base removed from V and 5 bases from J, the gap between germline ends came to 11 bases. This chain's CDR3 is CASSLVGGSETQYF. CDR3 nucleotide sequence: TGTGCCAGCAGCTTAGTAGGGGGATCGGAGACCCAGTACTTC. The entire variable domain, with the rest obtained from reference TRBV7-9 and TRBJ2-5, is as follows: DTGVSQNPRHKITKRGQNVTFRCDPISEHNRLYWYRQTLGQGPEFLTYFQNEAQLEKSRLLSDRFSAERPKGSFSTLEIQRTEQGDSAMYLCASSLVGGSETQYFGPGTRLLVL.

This chain uses TRBV10-3 with TRBJ1-6; perhaps TRBD1 as D (6 bases). V was clipped by 7 bases and J by 10 bases, with 17 bases between them. Germline V gene sequence: CDR1 ENHRY, CDR2 SYGVKD. The CDR3 has 14 residues. Here the CDR3 DNA reads TGTGCCATCACCACGGGGGCGAGGGGATCACCCCTCCACTTT. Its translation is CAITTGARGSPLHF.

This clonotype occurred a few times. The rearrangement links TRBV27 to TRBJ2-4, with 10 bases aligning to TRBD2. CDR1 is MNHEY and CDR2 is SMNVEV in the germline V gene (reference sequence). The J segment lost 4 bases and the V segment lost 7 bases, leaving 13 bases of the junction unmatched. The CDR3 totals 17 residues. This CDR3 reads CASTLGAVAGGKNIQYF. The CDR3 DNA reads TGTGCCAGCACCCTAGGTGCGGTAGCGGGGGGTAAAAACATTCAGTACTTC.

There are a few counts of this clonotype. This chain's CDR3 is CASRGTGGDEKLFF. CDR3 nucleotides: TGTGCCAGCAGGGGGACAGGGGGCGATGAAAAACTGTTTTTT. This chain links TRBV2 with TRBJ1-4; 12 positions match TRBD1. The CDR3 sequence is 14 residues long. Germline CDR1 is SNHLY and CDR2 is FYNNEI. V shed 6 bases and J 6 bases; nucleotides not matched to a gene: 2.

This clonotype was counted only a few times. The CDR3 DNA reads as TGCGCCAGCAGCTTGTTATCCGGCAGGGTCACTGAAGCTTTCTTT. This sequence encodes CASSLLSGRVTEAFF. The gene calls are TRBV5-1 and TRBJ1-1; possibly TRBD1 for D (5 bases). The CDR3 runs 15 residues. V lost 1 base and J lost 4, with 14 bases in between. CDR1 SGHRS and CDR2 YFSETQ come from the germline V gene.

This clonotype was seen only a few times. The rearrangement uses TRBV6-2 or TRBV6-3 and TRBJ2-3, with D hard to call. The CDR3 is 14 residues long. Trimming removed 6 bases at V and 6 bases at J, with 16 bases between. Germline CDR1 is MNHEY and CDR2 is SVGEGT. CDR3 DNA: TGTGCCAGCAGGAAAGCACCGGACGTCGATACGCAGTATTTT. Its protein product is CASRKAPDVDTQYF.

This chain connects TRBV7-2 to TRBJ2-5, with D maybe TRBD2 (6 bases). This CDR3 region has 15 residues. V lost 6 bases, J lost 5 bases, and 19 bases lay in between. CDR1 SGHTA and CDR2 FQGNSA come from the germline V gene. CDR3 in amino acids: CASSRFWGVGETQYF. The CDR3 nucleotides are TGTGCCAGCAGTCGTTTTTGGGGGGTTGGTGAGACCCAGTACTTC.

This clonotype was counted between two and nine times. The chain links TRBV5-1 to TRBJ2-1; no clear D. CDR1 and CDR2 (germline): SGHRS, YFSETQ. The length of the CDR3 is 14 residues. V was shortened by 0 bases and J by 10 bases, with 14 bases between the two germline ends. The CDR3 nucleotides read TGCGCCAGCAGCTTGGCGCCGGGCCCAGGAGAGCAGTTCTTC. Encoded protein: CASSLAPGPGEQFF.

This clonotype has only a few counts. The rearrangement joins TRBV6-6 to TRBJ2-2; 10 nucleotides align to TRBD2. CDR3 length: 18 amino acids. Looked up from germline, CDR1 is MNHNY and CDR2 is SVGAGI (reference sequence). Germline trimming cut 6 bases from V and 10 bases from J; bases unmatched to any gene: 20. The CDR3 spells CASSPRALAGVTRKELFF. CDR3 nucleotide sequence: TGTGCCAGCAGCCCTAGAGCTCTAGCGGGGGTGACCCGGAAGGAGCTGTTTTTT.

The chain couples TRBV3-1 to TRBJ2-5, with D perhaps TRBD1 (6 bases). V was shortened by 9 bases and J by 2 bases, with 22 bases between the two germline ends. The CDR3 runs to 16 residues. Germline lookup yields CDR1 LGHDT and CDR2 YNNKEL (reference sequence). The CDR3 DNA is TGTGCCAGTACTTCCAAGGGGGTTCTGTTGCAAGAGACCCAGTACTTC. It yields the protein CASTSKGVLLQETQYF.

The table lists this clonotype with a few counts. V is TRBV6-2 or TRBV6-3 and J is TRBJ2-2, with no clear D. CDR1 is MNHEY, CDR2 SVGEGT, per germline. The CDR3 spans 15 residues. V dropped 2 bases and J dropped 7 bases, with 14 bases sitting between them. The CDR3 region has the DNA TGTGCCAGCAGTTACCCTCCTATTCTCTTCGGGGAGCTGTTTTTT. The encoded protein is CASSYPPILFGELFF.

At least ten counts were recorded for this clonotype. This chain connects TRBV7-6 to TRBJ2-3, with D maybe TRBD1 (6 bases). V was shortened by 5 bases and J by 0 bases, with 12 bases between the two germline ends. There are 15 residues in the CDR3. Germline-derived CDR1 and CDR2 are SGHVS and FNYEAQ. CDR3 nucleotide sequence: TGTGCCAGCAGCCCACAGGGATGGAGCACAGATACGCAGTATTTT. Protein: CASSPQGWSTDTQYF.

This clonotype was observed a handful of times. The chain combines TRBV27 with TRBJ1-1, with D possibly TRBD1 on 5 matching bases. CDR1 and CDR2 (germline): MNHEY, SMNVEV (reference sequence). The CDR3 totals 14 residues. V was shortened by 7 bases and J by 4 bases, with 16 bases between the two germline ends. The CDR3 region has the DNA TGTGCCAGCATCAAAAACCCTGGGGGCACTGAAGCTTTCTTT. The encoded protein is CASIKNPGGTEAFF.